This entry lists 7 T cell receptor beta chains sequenced from one sample in a study of long-term antiretroviral therapy in people with HIV (dated by TCRdb to between 2021 and 2023). The immunoSEQ hsTCRB v3.0 assay was used at survey level resolution to sequence the TRB variable region. TCRdb took this table from immuneACCESS and kept in-frame rearrangements with V and J called. Such tables lack part of the clones; where checked against another copy, unresolved V genes explain under half of the gap, and the rest is unexplained. The sample table holds around 21,000 clones, of which 80% to 85% were seen once. The ten largest clones represent around 6% of the sample. Sequencing used unsorted PBMCs, obtained 0.2 years after starting antiretroviral therapy. The receptors were sampled from a woman in her twenties or thirties with HIV.

J is TRBJ1-1 and V is TRBV11-1; TRBD1 is a possible D gene (5 bases). Germline loops: CDR1 SGHAT, CDR2 FQDESV (reference sequence). The CDR3 contains 12 residues. The germline V and J ends were trimmed by 1 base and 7 bases, with 7 bases remaining between them. Here the CDR3 reads CASSLGGGEAFF. The CDR3 DNA follows: TGTGCCAGCAGCTTAGGCGGGGGTGAAGCTTTCTTT.

The chain uses TRBV11-3 and TRBJ1-1, with 7 nucleotides matching TRBD1. V shed 4 bases, J shed 1 base, and the junction held 3 bases outside the gene matches. The CDR3 has 14 amino acids. CDR1 and CDR2 from the germline V gene are SGHNT and YENEEA. In DNA, the CDR3 is TGTGCCAGCAGCTCAGGGGGATCGAACACTGAAGCTTTCTTT. Translated: CASSSGGSNTEAFF.

The V call is TRBV7-2, the J call TRBJ1-1; D not resolved. The ends were cut back, 3 bases at V and 5 bases at J, with 10 bases in the middle. CDR1 is SGHTA, CDR2 FQGNSA, per germline. CDR3 length: 13 amino acids. The CDR3 loop reads CASSFAEFTEAFF. The CDR3 DNA reads TGTGCCAGCAGCTTTGCTGAGTTTACTGAAGCTTTCTTT.

The rearrangement links TRBV7-7 to TRBJ2-1; 8 positions match TRBD1. Germline assignment: CDR1 SSHAT and CDR2 FNYEAQ (reference sequence). After removal of 4 bases from V and 5 bases from J, the junction contained 1 base not matched to a gene. This CDR3 spans 13 amino acids. The CDR3 is CASSWDRNNEQFF. CDR3 DNA: TGTGCCAGCAGCTGGGACAGGAACAATGAGCAGTTCTTC.

The chain employs TRBV30 and TRBJ2-5; D is tentatively TRBD1 or TRBD2 (5 bases each). CDR1 and CDR2 from the germline V gene are GTSNPN and SVGIG (reference sequence). V was clipped by 1 base and J by 1 base, with 16 bases between them. The CDR3 runs to 16 residues. The CDR3 nucleotides read TGTGCCTGGAGTGGGGGGTCGTTGGGGACCCAAGAGACCCAGTACTTC. This translates into CAWSGGSLGTQETQYF.

This clone was observed once. V and J are TRBV13 and TRBJ2-7, with 14 bases fitting TRBD2. Germline CDR1 is PRHDT and CDR2 is FYEKMQ (reference sequence). CDR3 size: 14 residues. The CDR3 here is CASSLGTSGGPSHV. In nucleotides, the CDR3 is TGTGCCAGCAGCCTAGGGACTAGCGGGGGCCCGTCGCACGTC.

The V call is TRBV29-1, the J call TRBJ2-7; D remains ambiguous. Germline lookup yields CDR1 SQVTM and CDR2 ANQGSEA. V was cut by 4 bases and J by 6 bases, with 10 bases left in between. The CDR3 consists of 11 residues. The CDR3 protein is CSVAVGSEQYF. The CDR3 DNA sequence: TGCAGCGTTGCAGTCGGCAGCGAGCAGTACTTC.